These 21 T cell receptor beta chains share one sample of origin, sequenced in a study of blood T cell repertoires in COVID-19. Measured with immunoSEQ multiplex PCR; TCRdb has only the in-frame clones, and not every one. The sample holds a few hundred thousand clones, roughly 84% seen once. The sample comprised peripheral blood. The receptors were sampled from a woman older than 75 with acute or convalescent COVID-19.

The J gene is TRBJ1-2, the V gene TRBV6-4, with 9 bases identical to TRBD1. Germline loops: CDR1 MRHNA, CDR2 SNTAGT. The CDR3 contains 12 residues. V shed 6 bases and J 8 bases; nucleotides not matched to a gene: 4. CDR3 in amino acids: CASRNGQGGYTF. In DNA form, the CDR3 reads TGTGCCAGCAGGAATGGACAGGGGGGCTACACCTTC.

CDR3 amino acids: CASSVPILRTSDTDTQYF. CDR3 nucleotide sequence: TGTGCCAGCAGCGTCCCTATCCTCCGGACTAGCGACACAGATACGCAGTATTTT. The V and J genes are TRBV9 and TRBJ2-3; 9 bases are a match to TRBD2. The V and J ends lost 2 bases and 2 bases, in that order; junction bases with no gene match: 12. The germline gives CDR1 SGDLS, CDR2 YYNGEE. This CDR3 has 18 amino acids.

The CDR3 region has the DNA TGTGCCAGCAGTTTAGAAGGGACTAGTTTAAGTACGCAGTATTTT. Translated: CASSLEGTSLSTQYF. The chain is built from TRBV6-6 and TRBJ2-3, with 8 bases aligning to TRBD2. With 4 bases clipped from V and 8 bases from J, the junction kept 11 bases outside the gene matches. This CDR3 is 15 amino acids long. Germline V gene lookup returns CDR1 MNHNY and CDR2 SVGAGI (reference sequence).

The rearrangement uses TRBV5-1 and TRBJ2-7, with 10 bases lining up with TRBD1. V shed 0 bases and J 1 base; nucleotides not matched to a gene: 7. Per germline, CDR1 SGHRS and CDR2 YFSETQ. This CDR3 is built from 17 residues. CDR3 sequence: CASSLAGRDRGSYEQYF. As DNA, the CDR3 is TGCGCCAGCAGCTTGGCCGGAAGGGACAGGGGATCCTACGAGCAGTACTTC.

The CDR3: CASRINLSGSYGYTF. The DNA for the CDR3 is TGTGCCAGCAGGATAAACCTAAGTGGTAGCTATGGCTACACCTTC. The rearrangement joins TRBV6-5 to TRBJ1-2; unclear D gene. The CDR3 has 15 residues. V was pared by 6 bases and J by 4 bases, with 18 bases between. CDR1 is MNHEY and CDR2 is SVGAGI in the germline V gene.

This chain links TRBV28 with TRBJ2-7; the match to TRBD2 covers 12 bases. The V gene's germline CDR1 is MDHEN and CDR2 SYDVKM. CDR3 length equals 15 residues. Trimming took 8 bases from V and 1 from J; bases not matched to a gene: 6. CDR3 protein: CASPPSGGDSYEQYF. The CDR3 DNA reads TGTGCCAGCCCCCCTAGCGGGGGGGATTCCTACGAGCAGTACTTC.

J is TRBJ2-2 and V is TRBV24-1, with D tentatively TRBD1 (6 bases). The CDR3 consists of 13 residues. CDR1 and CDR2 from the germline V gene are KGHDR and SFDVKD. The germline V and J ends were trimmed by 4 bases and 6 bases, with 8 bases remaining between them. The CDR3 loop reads CATSDPGAGELFF. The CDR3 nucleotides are TGTGCCACCAGTGACCCAGGGGCCGGGGAGCTGTTTTTT.

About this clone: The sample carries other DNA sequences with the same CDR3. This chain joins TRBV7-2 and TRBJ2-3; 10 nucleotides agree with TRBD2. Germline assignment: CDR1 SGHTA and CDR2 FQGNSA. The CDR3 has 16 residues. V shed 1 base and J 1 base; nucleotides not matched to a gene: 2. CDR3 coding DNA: TGTGCCAGCAGCTTAGGGCTAGCGGGGGGCACAGATACGCAGTATTTT. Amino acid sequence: CASSLGLAGGTDTQYF.

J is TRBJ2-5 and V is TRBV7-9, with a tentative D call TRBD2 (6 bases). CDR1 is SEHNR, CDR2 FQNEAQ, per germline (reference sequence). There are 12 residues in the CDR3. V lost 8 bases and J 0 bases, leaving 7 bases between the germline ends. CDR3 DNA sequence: TGTGCCAGCCGGGGGAACCAAGAGACCCAGTACTTC. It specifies CASRGNQETQYF.

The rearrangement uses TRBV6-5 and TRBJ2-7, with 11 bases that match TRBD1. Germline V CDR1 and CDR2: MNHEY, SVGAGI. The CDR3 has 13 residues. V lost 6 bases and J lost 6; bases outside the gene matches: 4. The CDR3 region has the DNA TGTGCCAGCAGGTGGACAGGGGGCCCCGAGCAGTACTTC. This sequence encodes CASRWTGGPEQYF.

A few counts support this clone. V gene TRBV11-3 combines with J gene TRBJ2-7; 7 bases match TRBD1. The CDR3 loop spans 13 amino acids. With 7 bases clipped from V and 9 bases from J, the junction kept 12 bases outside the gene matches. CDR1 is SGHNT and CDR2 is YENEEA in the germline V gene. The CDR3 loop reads CASTKGQPGSQYF. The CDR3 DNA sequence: TGTGCCAGCACGAAGGGACAGCCTGGGTCGCAGTACTTC.

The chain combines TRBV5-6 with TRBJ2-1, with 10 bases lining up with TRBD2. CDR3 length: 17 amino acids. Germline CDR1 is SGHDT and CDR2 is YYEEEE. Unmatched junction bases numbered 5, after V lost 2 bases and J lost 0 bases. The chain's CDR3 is CASSFFSGGSSYNEQFF. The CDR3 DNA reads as TGTGCCAGCAGCTTTTTTAGCGGGGGGAGCTCCTACAATGAGCAGTTCTTC.

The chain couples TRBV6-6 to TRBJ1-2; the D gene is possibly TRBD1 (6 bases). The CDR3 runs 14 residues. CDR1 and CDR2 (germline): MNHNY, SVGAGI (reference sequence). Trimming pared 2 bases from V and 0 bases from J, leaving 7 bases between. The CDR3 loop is CASSYRTANYGYTF. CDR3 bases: TGTGCCAGCAGTTACCGGACAGCTAACTATGGCTACACCTTC.

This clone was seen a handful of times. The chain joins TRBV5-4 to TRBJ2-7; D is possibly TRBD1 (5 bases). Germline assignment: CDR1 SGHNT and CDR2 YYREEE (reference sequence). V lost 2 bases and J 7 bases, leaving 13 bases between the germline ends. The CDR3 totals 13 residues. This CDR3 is CASSFAGIREQYF. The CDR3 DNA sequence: TGTGCCAGCAGCTTTGCAGGGATTCGGGAGCAGTACTTC.

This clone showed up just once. For the CDR3, the DNA is TGTGCCAGCAGCGGGACTAGCGGGGGGCCGCCCCGTTTGACCCAGTACTTC. Encoded protein: CASSGTSGGPPRLTQYF. This chain links TRBV5-4 with TRBJ2-5, with 15 bases matching TRBD2. J gave up 7 bases and V 4 bases, and 11 bases lay outside the gene matches. This CDR3 spans 17 amino acids. The germline V gene has CDR1 SGHNT and CDR2 YYREEE (reference sequence).

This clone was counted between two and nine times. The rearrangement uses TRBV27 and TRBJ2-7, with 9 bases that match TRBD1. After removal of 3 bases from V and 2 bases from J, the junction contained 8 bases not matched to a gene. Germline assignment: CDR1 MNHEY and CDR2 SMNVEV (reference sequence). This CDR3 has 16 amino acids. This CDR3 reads CASSFAPGTGPYEQYF. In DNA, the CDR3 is TGTGCCAGCAGTTTCGCCCCCGGGACAGGGCCCTACGAGCAGTACTTC.

CDR3 nucleotide sequence: TGTGCCAGCAGTTTTCCGGGGTTCCCCTACGAGCAGTACTTC. Its protein is CASSFPGFPYEQYF. V usage is TRBV6-5 and J usage is TRBJ2-7, with D possibly TRBD2 on 5 matching bases. V gave up 4 bases and J gave up 2 bases, with 12 bases separating them. CDR3 length: 14 amino acids. CDR1 and CDR2 (germline): MNHEY, SVGAGI.

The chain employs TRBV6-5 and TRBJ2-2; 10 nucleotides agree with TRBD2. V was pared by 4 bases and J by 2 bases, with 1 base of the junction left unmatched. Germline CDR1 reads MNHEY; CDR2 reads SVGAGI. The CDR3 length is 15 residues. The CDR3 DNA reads TGTGCCAGCAGTTGGACTAGCGGTAACACCGGGGAGCTGTTTTTT. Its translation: CASSWTSGNTGELFF.

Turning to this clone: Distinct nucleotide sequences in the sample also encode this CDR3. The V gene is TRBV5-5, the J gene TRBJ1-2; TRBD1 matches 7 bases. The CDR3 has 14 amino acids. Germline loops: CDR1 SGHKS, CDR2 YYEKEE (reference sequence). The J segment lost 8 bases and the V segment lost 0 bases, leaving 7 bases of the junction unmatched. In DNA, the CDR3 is TGTGCCAGCAGCTTGGGACAGGGTGCCTACGGCTACACCTTC. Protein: CASSLGQGAYGYTF.

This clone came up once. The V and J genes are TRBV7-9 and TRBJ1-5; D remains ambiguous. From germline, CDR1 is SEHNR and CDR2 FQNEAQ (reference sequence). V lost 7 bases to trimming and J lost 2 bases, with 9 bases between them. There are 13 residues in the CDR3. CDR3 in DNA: TGTGCCAGCACCCGGGGAGGCAATCAGCCCCAGCATTTT. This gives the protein CASTRGGNQPQHF.

CDR3 loop: CASSLAGHPTDTQYF. The DNA for the CDR3 is TGTGCCAGCAGCTTGGCGGGACATCCCACAGATACGCAGTATTTT. The rearrangement uses TRBV5-4 and TRBJ2-3; D possibly corresponds to TRBD1 (6 bases). Trimming removed 0 bases from V and 2 bases from J, with 10 bases in between. Per germline, CDR1 SGHNT and CDR2 YYREEE (reference sequence). The CDR3 is 15 residues long.